What follows are 14 T cell receptor beta chains derived from one specimen sequenced in a study of regulatory T cells in long-lasting Graves disease. Arm-PCR of CDR3 regions and iRepertoire HTBI primers were used to build TCR beta libraries. Via MiXCR, TCRdb re-called the multiplex PCR reads, giving one row per CDR3 protein. The data show about 540,000 distinct CDR3 sequences, with 13% seen just once and about 9.1% held by the top ten. The time point: newly diagnosed GD, antithyroid drugs for less than 3 months. After RNA was extracted from PBMCs, the TCR library was made from it. These data were also reused for a study on T cells in Graves' hyperthyroidism and ophthalmopathy.

Sequenced material: peripheral blood mononuclear cells (PBMCs), taken at new diagnosis, from a patient treated with antithyroid drugs. These receptors all come from a man aged 25-40 years with Graves disease.

This clonotype has only one observation. The chain is built from TRBV2 and TRBJ1-6; D ambiguous. Germline V CDR1 and CDR2: SNHLY, FYNNEI. V lost 0 bases to trimming and J lost 7 bases, with 10 bases between them. The CDR3 sequence is 15 residues long. The CDR3 DNA sequence: TGTGCCAGCAGTGAAGCGCACCAGACAAATTCACCCCTCCACTTT. Encoded protein: CASSEAHQTNSPLHF.

Only a few counts were recorded for this clonotype. V is TRBV5-4 and J is TRBJ2-2; 8 bases agree with TRBD2. V shed 2 bases, J shed 3 bases, and the junction held 6 bases outside the gene matches. Germline V lookup: CDR1 SGHNT, CDR2 YYREEE (reference sequence). The CDR3 totals 16 residues. The CDR3 is CASSLFWREDTGELFF. Written as DNA, the CDR3 is TGTGCCAGCAGCTTATTTTGGCGGGAGGACACCGGGGAGCTGTTTTTT.

V usage is TRBV27 and J usage is TRBJ2-7; 7 bases line up with TRBD1. Germline values: CDR1 MNHEY, CDR2 SMNVEV (reference sequence). CDR3 size: 14 residues. The trim removed 3 bases at V and 6 bases at J, leaving 8 bases unmatched. CDR3 sequence: CASSLSDRAVEQYF. The CDR3 nucleotides read TGTGCCAGCAGTTTGAGCGACAGGGCCGTCGAGCAGTACTTC.

The CDR3 loop reads CAWGLAGAKNIQYF. The DNA of the CDR3 is TGTGCCTGGGGACTAGCGGGAGCCAAAAACATTCAGTACTTC. The V gene is TRBV30, the J gene TRBJ2-4; 11 nucleotides line up with TRBD2. The CDR3 extends over 14 amino acids. V lost 5 bases to trimming and J lost 0 bases; unmatched junction nucleotides: 0. The V gene's germline CDR1 is GTSNPN and CDR2 SVGIG (reference sequence).

This clonotype was seen at least ten times. The chain joins TRBV6-1 to TRBJ2-1; TRBD2 might be the D (6 bases). Trimming removed 7 bases at V and 10 bases at J, with 17 bases between. Germline CDR1 reads MNHNS; CDR2 reads SASEGT. The CDR3 spans 13 residues. The CDR3 nucleotides read TGTGCCAGCAATTTACGACTAGGTTTAGAGCAGTTCTTC. Protein sequence: CASNLRLGLEQFF.

This clonotype occurred many times. The chain links TRBV3-1 to TRBJ2-5, with a tentative D call TRBD2 (6 bases). Trimming removed 2 bases from V and 5 bases from J, with 9 bases in between. The CDR3 consists of 13 residues. Germline-derived CDR1 and CDR2 are LGHDT and YNNKEL (reference sequence). For the CDR3, the DNA is TGTGCCAGCAGCCAACGGGACTGGGAGACCCAGTACTTC. Translating it yields CASSQRDWETQYF.

This clonotype appeared many times. The chain couples TRBV7-2 to TRBJ2-5; 13 bases are a match to TRBD2. Looked up from germline, CDR1 is SGHTA and CDR2 is FQGNSA. This CDR3 is built from 18 residues. V gave up 0 bases and J gave up 5 bases; unmatched junction bases: 9. CDR3 sequence: CASSLAKLAGGPGETQYF. CDR3 bases: TGTGCCAGCAGCTTAGCGAAACTAGCGGGAGGGCCGGGGGAGACCCAGTACTTC.

Points on this clonotype: One base away lies a much larger clone, so this may be a sequencing read error. The V call is TRBV18, the J call TRBJ2-7; D not certain. CDR1 KGHSH and CDR2 LQKENI come from the germline V gene. The CDR3 totals 16 residues. The CDR3 DNA is TGTGCCAGCCCACCCACCCAGACTGTTGGTGGCTACGAGCAGTACTTC. Translated: CASPPTQTVGGYEQYF.

The rearrangement links TRBV5-4 to TRBJ1-2, with 9 bases that match TRBD1. The CDR3 runs 15 residues. Germline loops: CDR1 SGHNT, CDR2 YYREEE (reference sequence). The V gene end was trimmed by 6 bases and the J gene end by 0 bases; junction bases not matched to a gene: 6. CDR3 protein: CASNPTGGANYGYTF. The CDR3 region has the DNA TGTGCCAGCAATCCGACAGGGGGAGCTAACTATGGCTACACCTTC.

J is TRBJ2-5 and V is TRBV4-2; the D gene is possibly TRBD2 (6 bases). This CDR3 is built from 13 residues. Trimming cost V 2 bases and J 7 bases, with 11 bases left between them. Germline V gene sequence: CDR1 LGHNA, CDR2 YNFKEQ. CDR3: CASSQLAGRTQYF. The CDR3 DNA reads TGTGCCAGCAGCCAATTAGCCGGGAGGACCCAGTACTTC.

This clonotype was observed at least ten times. This chain connects TRBV5-8 to TRBJ2-3, with D tentatively TRBD2 (6 bases). This CDR3 is 14 amino acids long. Germline V gives CDR1 SGHTS, CDR2 YDEGEE. Trimming removed 6 bases from V and 4 bases from J, with 15 bases in between. The DNA for the CDR3 is TGTGCCAGCAACCCAGGGAGGTCCGCAGATACGCAGTATTTT. This translates into CASNPGRSADTQYF.

This clonotype occurred many times. This chain uses TRBV11-3 with TRBJ2-2, with D perhaps TRBD1 (6 bases). V lost 6 bases and J lost 0, with 14 bases in between. Looked up from germline, CDR1 is SGHNT and CDR2 is YENEEA. The CDR3 is 16 amino acids. DNA of the CDR3: TGTGCCAGCAGTAGAAACGGACAGTCGAACACCGGGGAGCTGTTTTTT. The encoded protein is CASSRNGQSNTGELFF.

V gene TRBV3-1 combines with J gene TRBJ2-7; 12 bases agree with TRBD2. CDR3 length: 14 amino acids. Germline V gives CDR1 LGHDT, CDR2 YNNKEL (reference sequence). The trim removed 10 bases at V and 3 bases at J, leaving 7 bases unmatched. CDR3 coding DNA: TGTGCCACCCGGACTAGCGGGAATTTCTACGAGCAGTACTTC. Protein sequence: CATRTSGNFYEQYF.

This clonotype was seen a handful of times. This rearrangement joins TRBV15 to TRBJ2-1; D gene ambiguous. Germline values: CDR1 LNHNV, CDR2 YYDKDF (reference sequence). V was cut by 0 bases and J by 6 bases, with 9 bases left in between. The CDR3 spans 14 residues. The CDR3 reads CATSRDGRSNEQFF. The CDR3 DNA follows: TGTGCCACCAGCAGAGACGGTAGAAGCAATGAGCAGTTCTTC.